These T cell receptor beta chains were read from a single sample in a study of CD8 T cells in ankylosing spondylitis. TCRdb analysed the 5' RACE reads with MiXCR anew, one entry per CDR3 protein. Altogether a few hundred thousand distinct CDR3 sequences are present, about 10% being singletons, with the ten largest covering under 8%. The sequenced material came from blood, either unsorted or a sorted T cell fraction (not recorded which). These receptors were taken from a male donor with ankylosing spondylitis or in good health (not recorded which). The CDR3 runs from the conserved cysteine through the conserved F or W. A D gene is named only where the DNA matches it firmly. The size field is filled for only some rows; it gives once, few, many or a size class.

D gene: TRBD1
V gene: TRBV28
clone size: -
J gene: TRBJ2-1
CDR3 DNA: TGTGCCAGCAGTCTCCAGGGACAGGGTAAGAATGAGCAGTTCTTC
CDR3 protein: CASSLQGQGKNEQFF

D gene: -
V gene: TRBV5-5
clone size: many
J gene: TRBJ2-5
CDR3 DNA: TGTGCCAGCAGCTATCGGACACTACAAGAGACCCAGTACTTC
CDR3 protein: CASSYRTLQETQYF

D gene: -
V gene: TRBV5-5
clone size: -
J gene: TRBJ2-6
CDR3 DNA: TGTGCCAGCAGCTTGCACCCTGGGGCCAACGTCCTGACTTTC
CDR3 protein: CASSLHPGANVLTF

D gene: -
V gene: TRBV4-1
clone size: many
J gene: TRBJ1-2
CDR3 DNA: TGCGCCAGCAGCCAAGGATTTATTGGGAACTATGGCTACACCTTC
CDR3 protein: CASSQGFIGNYGYTF

D gene: -
V gene: TRBV10-3
clone size: many
J gene: TRBJ2-1
CDR3 DNA: TGTGCCATCAGTGAGTCGATTACGGGGGGCCCATACAATGAGCAGTTCTTC
CDR3 protein: CAISESITGGPYNEQFF

D gene: TRBD1
V gene: TRBV20-1
clone size: many
J gene: TRBJ1-2
CDR3 DNA: TGCAGTGCCGAGGGGACAGGCTATGGCTACACCTTC
CDR3 protein: CSAEGTGYGYTF

D gene: -
V gene: TRBV5-1
clone size: many
J gene: TRBJ1-1
CDR3 DNA: TGCGCCAGCAGCCGAGAGGAGAACACTGAAGCTTTCTTT
CDR3 protein: CASSREENTEAFF

D gene: -
V gene: TRBV5-6
clone size: -
J gene: TRBJ2-2
CDR3 DNA: TGTGCCAGGGGCCCCGGGCCCGTCTCCGGGGAGCTGTTTTTT
CDR3 protein: CARGPGPVSGELFF

D gene: TRBD2
V gene: TRBV7-9
clone size: few
J gene: TRBJ2-3
CDR3 DNA: TGTGCCAGCAGCCATAGCGGGGTAAACCTCACAGATACGCAGTATTTT
CDR3 protein: CASSHSGVNLTDTQYF

D gene: -
V gene: TRBV9
clone size: many
J gene: TRBJ1-2
CDR3 DNA: TGTGCCAGCAGCGCCCTAGGGGTCTTAGGTGTTGCCACCTTC
CDR3 protein: CASSALGVLGVATF

D gene: -
V gene: TRBV7-2
clone size: many
J gene: TRBJ2-3
CDR3 DNA: TGTGCCAGCAGCTGGGGCGGTCCAAGAAATACGCAGTATTTT
CDR3 protein: CASSWGGPRNTQYF

D gene: TRBD2
V gene: TRBV7-9
clone size: few
J gene: TRBJ2-3
CDR3 DNA: TGTGCCAGCAGTTCACTAGCGGATAAACCTCTGGGGGATACGCAGTATTTT
CDR3 protein: CASSSLADKPLGDTQYF

D gene: -
V gene: TRBV29-1
clone size: -
J gene: TRBJ2-3
CDR3 DNA: TGCAGCGTGACCGCACCTGGGTTTGGCACAGATACGCAGTATTTT
CDR3 protein: CSVTAPGFGTDTQYF

D gene: TRBD2
V gene: TRBV19
clone size: many
J gene: TRBJ2-3
CDR3 DNA: TGTGCCAGTGATACTAGCGGGGTGGGGACAGATACGCAGTATTTT
CDR3 protein: CASDTSGVGTDTQYF

D gene: -
V gene: TRBV5-1
clone size: many
J gene: TRBJ2-7
CDR3 DNA: TGCGCCAGCAGCCCCGCAGACTACGAGCAGTACTTC
CDR3 protein: CASSPADYEQYF

D gene: TRBD2
V gene: TRBV29-1
clone size: many
J gene: TRBJ2-4
CDR3 DNA: TGCAGCGTTGCCGGGACTAGGAGTGAATCCAAAAACATTCAGTACTTC
CDR3 protein: CSVAGTRSESKNIQYF

D gene: -
V gene: TRBV12-5
clone size: many
J gene: TRBJ2-7
CDR3 DNA: TGTGCTAGTGGTTTGCCCCCGGGGGCAGGGCCCTACGAGCAGTACTTC
CDR3 protein: CASGLPPGAGPYEQYF

D gene: TRBD2
V gene: TRBV6-1
clone size: few
J gene: TRBJ2-5
CDR3 DNA: TGTGCCAGCAGCGGGGGACTAGCGGGGGCTCGGGGGTCCCAGTACTTC
CDR3 protein: CASSGGLAGARGSQYF

D gene: TRBD1
V gene: TRBV12-5
clone size: many
J gene: TRBJ2-1
CDR3 DNA: TGTGCTAGTGGTTTGGCGCTTTGGACAGGGAGAAAAGGTGAGCAGTTCTTC
CDR3 protein: CASGLALWTGRKGEQFF

D gene: -
V gene: TRBV10-3
clone size: many
J gene: TRBJ2-5
CDR3 DNA: TGTGCCATCAGTGAGTCAATCCTTATAGAGACCCAGTACTTC
CDR3 protein: CAISESILIETQYF